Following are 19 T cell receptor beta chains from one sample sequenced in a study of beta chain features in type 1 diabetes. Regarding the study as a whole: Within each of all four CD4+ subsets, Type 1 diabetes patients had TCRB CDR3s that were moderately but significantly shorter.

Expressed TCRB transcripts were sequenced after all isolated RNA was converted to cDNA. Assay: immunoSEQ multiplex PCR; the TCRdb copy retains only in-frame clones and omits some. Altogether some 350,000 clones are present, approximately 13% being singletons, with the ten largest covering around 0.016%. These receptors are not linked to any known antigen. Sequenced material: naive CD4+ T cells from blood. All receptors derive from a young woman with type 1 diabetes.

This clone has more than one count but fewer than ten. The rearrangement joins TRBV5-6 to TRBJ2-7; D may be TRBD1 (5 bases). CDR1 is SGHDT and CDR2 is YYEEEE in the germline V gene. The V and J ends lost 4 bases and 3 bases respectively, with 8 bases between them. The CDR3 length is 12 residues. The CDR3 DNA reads TGTGCCAGCAGCCAGGGTAACTACGAGCAGTACGTC. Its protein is CASSQGNYEQYV.

CDR3 sequence (DNA): TGTGCCAGCAGTTACTCTGGTCCAGCGTCAGATACGCAGTATTTT. This translates into CASSYSGPASDTQYF. The chain uses TRBV6-5 and TRBJ2-3, with D hard to call. V was pared by 0 bases and J by 4 bases, with 11 bases between. Germline lookup yields CDR1 MNHEY and CDR2 SVGAGI. The CDR3 has 15 residues.

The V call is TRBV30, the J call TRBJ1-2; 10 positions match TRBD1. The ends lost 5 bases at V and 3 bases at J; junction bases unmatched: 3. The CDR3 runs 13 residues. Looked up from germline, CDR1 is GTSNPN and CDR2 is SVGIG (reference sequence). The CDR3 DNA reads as TGTGCCTGGGGGGACAGGGGAGACTATGGCTACACCTTC. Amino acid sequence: CAWGDRGDYGYTF.

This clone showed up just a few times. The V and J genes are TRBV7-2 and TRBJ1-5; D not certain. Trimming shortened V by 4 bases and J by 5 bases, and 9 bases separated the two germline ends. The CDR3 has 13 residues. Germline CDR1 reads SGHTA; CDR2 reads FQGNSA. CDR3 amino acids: CASSSGSDQPQHF. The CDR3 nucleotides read TGTGCCAGCAGCTCGGGGTCAGATCAGCCCCAGCATTTT.

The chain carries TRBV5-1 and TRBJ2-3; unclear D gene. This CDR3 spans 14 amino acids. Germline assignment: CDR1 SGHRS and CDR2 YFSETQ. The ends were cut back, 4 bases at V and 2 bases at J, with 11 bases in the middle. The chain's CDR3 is CASSPQIPTDTQYF. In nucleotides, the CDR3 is TGCGCCAGCAGCCCTCAGATTCCCACAGATACGCAGTATTTT.

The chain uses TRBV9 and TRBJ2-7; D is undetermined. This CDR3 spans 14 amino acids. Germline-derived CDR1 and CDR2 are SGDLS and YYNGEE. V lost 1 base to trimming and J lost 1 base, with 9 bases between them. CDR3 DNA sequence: TGTGCCAGCAGCGTATCCAGCGAATCCTACGAGCAGTACTTC. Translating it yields CASSVSSESYEQYF. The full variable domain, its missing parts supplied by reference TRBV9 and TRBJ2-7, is DSGVTQTPKHLITATGQRVTLRCSPRSGDLSVYWYQQSLDQGLQFLIQYYNGEERAKGNILERFSAQQFPDLHSELNLSSLELGDSALYFCASSVSSESYEQYFGPGTRLTVT.

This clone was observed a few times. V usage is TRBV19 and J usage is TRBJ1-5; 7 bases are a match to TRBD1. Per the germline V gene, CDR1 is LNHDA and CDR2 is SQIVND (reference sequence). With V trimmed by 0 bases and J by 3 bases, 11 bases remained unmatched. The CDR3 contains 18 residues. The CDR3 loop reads CASSIDLIRGYNNQPQHF. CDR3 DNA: TGTGCCAGTAGTATAGATCTCATCAGGGGGTATAACAATCAGCCCCAGCATTTT.

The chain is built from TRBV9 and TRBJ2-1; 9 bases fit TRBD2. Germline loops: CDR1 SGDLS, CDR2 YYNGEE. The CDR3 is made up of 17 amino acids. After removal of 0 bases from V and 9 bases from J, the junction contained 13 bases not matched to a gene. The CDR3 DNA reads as TGTGCCAGCAGCGTAGGTGGTAGCGGGAGTTACTCGGGTGAGCAGTTCTTC. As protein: CASSVGGSGSYSGEQFF.

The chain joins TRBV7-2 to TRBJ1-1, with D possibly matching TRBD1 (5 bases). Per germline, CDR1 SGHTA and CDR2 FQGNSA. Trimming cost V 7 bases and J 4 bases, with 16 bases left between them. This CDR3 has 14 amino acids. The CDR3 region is CASTFAGGFTEAFF. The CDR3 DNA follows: TGTGCCAGCACCTTCGCGGGGGGTTTCACTGAAGCTTTCTTT.

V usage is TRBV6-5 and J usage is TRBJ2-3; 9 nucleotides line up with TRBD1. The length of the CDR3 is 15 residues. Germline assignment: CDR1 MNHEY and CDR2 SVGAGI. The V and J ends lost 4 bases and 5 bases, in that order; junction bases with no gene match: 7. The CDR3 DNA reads TGTGCCAGCAGTTCCCGGGACAGGGAGATAGATACGCAGTATTTT. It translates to CASSSRDREIDTQYF.

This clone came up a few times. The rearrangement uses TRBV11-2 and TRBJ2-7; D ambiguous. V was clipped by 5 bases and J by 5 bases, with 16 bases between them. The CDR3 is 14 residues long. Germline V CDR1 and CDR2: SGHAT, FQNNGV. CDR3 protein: CASSPGFLPHEQYV. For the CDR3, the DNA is TGTGCCAGCAGCCCCGGGTTCCTACCCCACGAGCAGTACGTC.

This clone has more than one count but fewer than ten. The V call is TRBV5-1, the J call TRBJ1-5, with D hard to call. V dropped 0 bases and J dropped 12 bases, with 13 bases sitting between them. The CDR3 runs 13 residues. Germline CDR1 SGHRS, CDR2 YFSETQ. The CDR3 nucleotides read TGCGCCAGCAGCTTGGCGGGAGTCGGCGACCAGCATTTT. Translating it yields CASSLAGVGDQHF.

CDR3 protein: CSAIAGGRDTQYF. As DNA, the CDR3 is TGCAGCGCTATAGCGGGAGGTAGAGATACGCAGTATTTT. The chain carries TRBV29-1 and TRBJ2-3, with 10 nucleotides matching TRBD2. The CDR3 extends over 13 amino acids. CDR1 and CDR2 (germline): SQVTM, ANQGSEA. V dropped 7 bases and J dropped 5; count of bases not matched to a gene: 6.

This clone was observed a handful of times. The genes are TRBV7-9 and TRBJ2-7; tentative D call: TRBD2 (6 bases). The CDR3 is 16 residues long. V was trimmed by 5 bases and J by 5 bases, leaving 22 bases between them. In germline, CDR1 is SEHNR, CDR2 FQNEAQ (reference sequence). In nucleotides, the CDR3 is TGTGCCAGCAGCGGGCGTTACTCGGGAGAAAGGGACGAGCAGTACTTC. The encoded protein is CASSGRYSGERDEQYF.

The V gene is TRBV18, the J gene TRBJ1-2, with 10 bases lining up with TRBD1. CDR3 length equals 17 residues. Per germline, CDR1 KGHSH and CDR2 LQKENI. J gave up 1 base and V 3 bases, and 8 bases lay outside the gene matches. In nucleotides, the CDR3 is TGTGCCAGCTCACCCTCCCGGGACAGGGGTCGTAACTATGGCTACACCTTC. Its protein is CASSPSRDRGRNYGYTF.

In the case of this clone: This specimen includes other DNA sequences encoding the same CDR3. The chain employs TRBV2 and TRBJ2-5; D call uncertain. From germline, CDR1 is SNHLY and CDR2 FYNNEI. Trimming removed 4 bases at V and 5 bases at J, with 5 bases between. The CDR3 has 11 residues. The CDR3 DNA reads TGTGCCAGCAGTGGAGAGGAGACCCAGTACTTC. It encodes CASSGEETQYF.

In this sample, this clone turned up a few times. Here the CDR3 reads CAWKGRGQLLGTQYF. The CDR3 coding sequence is TGTGCCTGGAAGGGTAGGGGGCAGTTACTAGGTACGCAGTATTTT. The chain is built from TRBV30 and TRBJ2-3, with 7 bases lining up with TRBD1. V lost 4 bases to trimming and J lost 8 bases; unmatched junction nucleotides: 15. The CDR3 contains 15 residues. Germline CDR1 and CDR2: GTSNPN and SVGIG (reference sequence).

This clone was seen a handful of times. Here the CDR3 reads CAWSAFSVYTYEQYF. The CDR3 nucleotides read TGTGCCTGGAGTGCCTTCAGCGTCTACACGTACGAGCAGTACTTC. The chain carries TRBV30 and TRBJ2-7, with unresolved D. This CDR3 comprises 15 residues. The V gene's germline CDR1 is GTSNPN and CDR2 SVGIG (reference sequence). V was shortened by 1 base and J by 4 bases, with 17 bases between the two germline ends.

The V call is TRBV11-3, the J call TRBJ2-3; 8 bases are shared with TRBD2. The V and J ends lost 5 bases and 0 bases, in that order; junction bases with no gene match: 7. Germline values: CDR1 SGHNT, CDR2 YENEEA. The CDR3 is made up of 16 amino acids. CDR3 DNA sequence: TGTGCCAGCAGCCACACTAGCGGATCTAGCACAGATACGCAGTATTTT. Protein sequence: CASSHTSGSSTDTQYF.